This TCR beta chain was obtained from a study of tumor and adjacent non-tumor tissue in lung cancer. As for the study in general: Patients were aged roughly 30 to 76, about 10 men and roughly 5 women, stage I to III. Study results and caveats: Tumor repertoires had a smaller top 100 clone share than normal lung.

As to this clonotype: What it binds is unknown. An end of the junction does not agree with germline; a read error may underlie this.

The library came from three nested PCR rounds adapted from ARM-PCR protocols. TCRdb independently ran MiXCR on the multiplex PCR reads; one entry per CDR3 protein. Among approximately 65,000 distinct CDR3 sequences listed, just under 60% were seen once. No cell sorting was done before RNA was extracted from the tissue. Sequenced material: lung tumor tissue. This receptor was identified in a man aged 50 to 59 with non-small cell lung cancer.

In DNA, the CDR3 is TGTGCCAGCAGCTTAGGAATCGGGAACGAGCAGTTTTTC. Residues: CASSLGIGNEQFF. This rearrangement joins TRBV11-3 to TRBJ2-1, with a possible D match to TRBD2 (5 bases). The CDR3 runs 13 residues. Germline V lookup: CDR1 SGHNT, CDR2 YENEEA.